These 27 T cell receptor beta chains were sequenced from one sample in a study of blood T cell repertoires in COVID-19. The repertoire was sequenced with immunoSEQ multiplex PCR; TCRdb's copy has only in-frame clones and lacks some. The repertoire consists of some 260,000 clones, with around 89% occurring once and the leading ten covering roughly 8.3%. The source material was PBMCs or T cells enriched from blood (not recorded which). The receptors originated from a middle-aged man who had recovered from COVID-19.

The V gene is TRBV6-5, the J gene TRBJ2-2, with 10 bases identical to TRBD1. Germline V gives CDR1 MNHEY, CDR2 SVGAGI. With V trimmed by 6 bases and J by 3 bases, 4 bases remained unmatched. The CDR3 has 15 residues. The CDR3 sequence is CASSRDRGHTGELFF. The CDR3 DNA reads as TGTGCCAGCAGCCGCGACAGGGGGCACACCGGGGAGCTGTTTTTT.

The chain links TRBV5-1 to TRBJ2-2; 11 bases line up with TRBD2. V shed 4 bases, J shed 4 bases, and the junction held 3 bases outside the gene matches. CDR3 size: 15 residues. The germline V gene encodes CDR1 SGHRS and CDR2 YFSETQ. CDR3 loop: CASSKGTSGTGELFF. CDR3 DNA: TGCGCCAGCAGCAAAGGGACTAGCGGCACCGGGGAGCTGTTTTTT.

The rearrangement joins TRBV14 to TRBJ2-3; D is uncertain. The length of the CDR3 is 15 residues. Trimming pared 0 bases from V and 2 bases from J, leaving 9 bases between. CDR1 is SGHDN, CDR2 FVKESK, per germline. The CDR3 spells CASSQEARITDTQYF. The CDR3 DNA reads as TGTGCCAGCAGCCAAGAGGCTAGGATCACAGATACGCAGTATTTT.

This clone has just one count. This rearrangement joins TRBV5-1 to TRBJ1-2; D possibly corresponds to TRBD1 (6 bases). V gave up 4 bases and J gave up 5 bases, with 12 bases separating them. Germline CDR1 is SGHRS and CDR2 is YFSETQ. CDR3 length equals 13 residues. The CDR3 reads CASSISTGYGYTF. The CDR3 nucleotides are TGCGCCAGCAGCATATCTACAGGGTATGGCTACACCTTC. Together with reference TRBV5-1 and TRBJ1-2, the CDR3 gives the full variable domain: KAGVTQTPRYLIKTRGQQVTLSCSPISGHRSVSWYQQTPGQGLQFLFEYFSETQRNKGNFPGRFSGRQFSNSRSEMNVSTLELGDSALYLCASSISTGYGYTFGSGTRLTVV.

The J gene is TRBJ1-5, the V gene TRBV20-1; 7 bases are a match to TRBD1. This CDR3 has 15 amino acids. V shed 3 bases and J 3 bases; nucleotides not matched to a gene: 8. Germline V gives CDR1 DFQATT, CDR2 SNEGSKA (reference sequence). Here the CDR3 reads CSASGDSRTNQPQHF. CDR3 DNA sequence: TGCAGTGCTAGTGGGGACAGTAGGACCAATCAGCCCCAGCATTTT.

J is TRBJ2-5 and V is TRBV3-1 (or the pseudogene TRBV3-2); 11 bases are a match to TRBD2. This CDR3 spans 16 amino acids. Trimming removed 1 base from V and 5 bases from J; junction bases left unmatched: 6. Germline CDR1 is LGHDT and CDR2 is YNNKEL (reference sequence). CDR3 residues: CASSQGTSGGWETQYF. CDR3 DNA sequence: TGTGCCAGCAGCCAAGGCACTAGCGGGGGTTGGGAGACCCAGTACTTC.

This rearrangement joins TRBV10-3 to TRBJ1-1, with 7 bases that match TRBD1. Germline CDR1 is ENHRY and CDR2 is SYGVKD. V was pared by 2 bases and J by 2 bases, with 5 bases of the junction left unmatched. The CDR3 spans 15 residues. The CDR3 nucleotides are TGTGCCATCAGTGAGGCGGCAGGGGGTAACACTGAAGCTTTCTTT. This codes for CAISEAAGGNTEAFF.

This chain joins TRBV11-3 and TRBJ2-1; 8 positions agree with TRBD2. Unmatched junction bases numbered 8, after V lost 7 bases and J lost 6 bases. CDR3 length: 14 residues. Per germline, CDR1 SGHNT and CDR2 YENEEA. CDR3 region: CASTDFGGGNEQFF. In nucleotides, the CDR3 is TGTGCCAGCACAGACTTCGGGGGGGGCAATGAGCAGTTCTTC.

This chain links TRBV2 with TRBJ1-1; weak D call: TRBD1 (5 bases). The germline V gene has CDR1 SNHLY and CDR2 FYNNEI. The ends were cut back, 8 bases at V and 5 bases at J, with 15 bases in the middle. The CDR3 has 13 amino acids. CDR3 residues: CASQQALRTEAFF. Here the CDR3 DNA reads TGTGCCAGCCAACAGGCCCTGAGGACTGAAGCTTTCTTT.

The chain employs TRBV6-5 and TRBJ1-4; D gene uncertain. V was shortened by 4 bases and J by 8 bases, with 14 bases between the two germline ends. The CDR3 extends over 14 amino acids. The germline gives CDR1 MNHEY, CDR2 SVGAGI. The DNA for the CDR3 is TGTGCCAGCAGTTTAAACCCAGAGAGGGAAAAACTGTTTTTT. It is translated as CASSLNPEREKLFF.

Here the CDR3 reads CASSSLAGHNTEAFF. The CDR3 DNA reads TGTGCCAGCAGCTCCCTTGCAGGGCATAACACTGAAGCTTTCTTT. V is TRBV7-2 and J is TRBJ1-1; weak D call: TRBD1 (5 bases). This CDR3 is built from 15 residues. The germline CDR1 and CDR2 sequences are SGHTA and FQGNSA. The V end was cut by 4 bases, the J end by 2 bases, with 14 bases between.

The chain uses TRBV11-2 and TRBJ1-4; the D is unclear. In germline, CDR1 is SGHAT, CDR2 FQNNGV. CDR3 length: 11 amino acids. Between the trimmed V and J ends, which lost 3 bases and 8 bases, there was a span of 4 bases. CDR3 coding DNA: TGTGCCAGCAGCTTTTCGGAAAAACTGTTTTTT. It translates to CASSFSEKLFF.

The V and J genes are TRBV3-1 (or the pseudogene TRBV3-2) and TRBJ2-3, with 9 bases identical to TRBD2. The CDR3 contains 19 residues. Trimming took 1 base from V and 4 from J; bases not matched to a gene: 15. Germline values: CDR1 LGHDT, CDR2 YNNKEL (reference sequence). CDR3 DNA sequence: TGTGCCAGCAGCCAAGTTCGGGTGGGAGCGGGAGGATGGGCAGATACGCAGTATTTT. This gives the protein CASSQVRVGAGGWADTQYF.

The V and J genes are TRBV29-1 and TRBJ1-1, with 12 bases lining up with TRBD1. This CDR3 has 17 amino acids. Per germline, CDR1 SQVTM and CDR2 ANQGSEA. After removal of 5 bases from V and 1 base from J, the junction contained 11 bases not matched to a gene. For the CDR3, the DNA is TGCAGCGTTCCGCCCGGGACAGGGGGCGGAGGGAACACTGAAGCTTTCTTT. Translating gives CSVPPGTGGGGNTEAFF. Combining the CDR3 with reference TRBV29-1 and TRBJ1-1 gives the whole variable domain SAVISQKPSRDICQRGTSLTIQCQVDSQVTMMFWYRQQPGQSLTLIATANQGSEATYESGFVIDKFPISRPNLTFSTLTVSNMSPEDSSIYLCSVPPGTGGGGNTEAFFGQGTRLTVV.

This sequence joins TRBV5-4 and TRBJ2-7; 9 bases align to TRBD1. V dropped 4 bases and J dropped 0; count of bases not matched to a gene: 2. CDR1 and CDR2 from the germline V gene are SGHNT and YYREEE (reference sequence). This CDR3 has 14 amino acids. The CDR3 region has the DNA TGTGCCAGCAGCCGGGACAGGGACTCCTACGAGCAGTACTTC. Amino acid sequence: CASSRDRDSYEQYF. Filled out from reference TRBV5-4 and TRBJ2-7, the complete variable domain reads ETGVTQSPTHLIKTRGQQVTLRCSSQSGHNTVSWYQQALGQGPQFIFQYYREEENGRGNFPPRFSGLQFPNYSSELNVNALELDDSALYLCASSRDRDSYEQYFGPGTRLTVT.

The genes are TRBV25-1 and TRBJ2-3, with D hard to call. The CDR3 spans 13 residues. V gave up 3 bases and J gave up 1 base, with 5 bases separating them. Germline-derived CDR1 and CDR2 are MGHDK and SYGVNS. CDR3 region: CASSDTGTDTQYF. DNA of the CDR3: TGTGCCAGCAGTGATACAGGCACAGATACGCAGTATTTT. Using reference TRBV25-1 and TRBJ2-3 for the parts outside the CDR3, the full variable domain is EADIYQTPRYLVIGTGKKITLECSQTMGHDKMYWYQQDPGMELHLIHYSYGVNSTEKGDLSSESTVSRIRTEHFPLTLESARPSHTSQYLCASSDTGTDTQYFGPGTRLTVL.

The chain combines TRBV4-1 with TRBJ2-7; 11 nucleotides line up with TRBD2. Germline CDR1 MGHRA, CDR2 YSYEKL. Trimming cost V 4 bases and J 0 bases; bases outside gene matches: 11. The CDR3 is 18 residues long. The CDR3, as DNA: TGCGCCAGCAGCCTTGCTTCTAGCGGGGGGCCGAGCTCCTACGAGCAGTACTTC. Its protein is CASSLASSGGPSSYEQYF.

V usage is TRBV3-1 (or the pseudogene TRBV3-2) and J usage is TRBJ2-3; D gene unclear. CDR3 length: 14 residues. Trimming removed 4 bases at V and 2 bases at J, with 10 bases between. Germline CDR1 reads LGHDT; CDR2 reads YNNKEL (reference sequence). The CDR3 nucleotides are TGTGCCAGCAGCCGCGACATTGCCACAGATACGCAGTATTTT. It specifies CASSRDIATDTQYF.

This chain connects TRBV3-1 (or the pseudogene TRBV3-2) to TRBJ2-1; the match to TRBD2 covers 10 bases. Losses at the gene ends were 0 bases for V and 8 bases for J; bases not matched to a gene: 7. In germline, CDR1 is LGHDT, CDR2 YNNKEL (reference sequence). The CDR3 runs to 16 residues. The CDR3 sequence: CASSQDVASGSYEQFF. In DNA form, the CDR3 reads TGTGCCAGCAGCCAAGATGTGGCTAGCGGGAGCTATGAGCAGTTCTTC.

This chain joins TRBV15 and TRBJ1-3; no reliable D call. This CDR3 is built from 13 residues. The germline V gene has CDR1 LNHNV and CDR2 YYDKDF (reference sequence). Trimming stripped 2 bases from V and 4 bases from J, with 6 bases between. CDR3 residues: CATSRIIGNTIYF. CDR3 DNA: TGTGCCACCAGCAGAATCATCGGAAACACCATATATTTT.

This clone was seen repeatedly, ten times or more. The chain couples TRBV28 to TRBJ2-7; 12 bases agree with TRBD2. The V gene end was trimmed by 5 bases and the J gene end by 0 bases; junction bases not matched to a gene: 2. There are 15 residues in the CDR3. Germline lookup yields CDR1 MDHEN and CDR2 SYDVKM. CDR3 loop: CASSVLAGGSYEQYF. The CDR3 DNA follows: TGTGCCAGCAGTGTACTAGCGGGGGGCTCCTACGAGCAGTACTTC.

J is TRBJ1-1 and V is TRBV7-6; TRBD1 agrees at 9 bases. The CDR3 totals 15 residues. The trim removed 4 bases at V and 3 bases at J, leaving 6 bases unmatched. The germline gives CDR1 SGHVS, CDR2 FNYEAQ. This chain's CDR3 is CASSSGTGSHTEAFF. CDR3 nucleotide sequence: TGTGCCAGCAGCTCCGGGACAGGGTCCCACACTGAAGCTTTCTTT.

This clone was detected once. The rearrangement uses TRBV7-8 and TRBJ2-7; 7 bases align to TRBD1. CDR3 size: 14 residues. Germline loops: CDR1 SGHVS, CDR2 FQNEAQ. Losses at the gene ends were 2 bases for V and 2 bases for J; bases not matched to a gene: 3. The CDR3 DNA reads as TGTGCCAGCAGCTTAACGGGACAGCCCTACGAGCAGTACTTC. Protein sequence: CASSLTGQPYEQYF.

The V gene is TRBV4-1, the J gene TRBJ2-7; D perhaps matches TRBD1 (5 bases). Germline V gene sequence: CDR1 MGHRA, CDR2 YSYEKL. The CDR3 length is 13 residues. V dropped 4 bases and J dropped 5 bases, with 12 bases sitting between them. CDR3 loop: CASSLGQGHEQYF. CDR3 in DNA: TGCGCCAGCAGCCTAGGGCAGGGCCACGAGCAGTACTTC.

The CDR3 region has the DNA TGTGCCAGCAGCCCCAGCGGGAGGCATGAGACCCAGTACTTC. It is translated as CASSPSGRHETQYF. This chain links TRBV7-2 with TRBJ2-5; 9 nucleotides agree with TRBD2. CDR1 SGHTA and CDR2 FQGNSA come from the germline V gene. The CDR3 totals 14 residues. J lost 5 bases, V lost 5 bases, and 6 bases had no gene match. The complete variable domain, with remaining parts taken from reference TRBV7-2 and TRBJ2-5, reads GAGVSQSPSNKVTEKGKDVELRCDPISGHTALYWYRQSLGQGLEFLIYFQGNSAPDKSGLPSDRFSAERTGGSVSTLTIQRTQQEDSAVYLCASSPSGRHETQYFGPGTRLLVL.

In its sample, this clone was seen once. The chain employs TRBV5-1 and TRBJ2-5, with 7 bases lining up with TRBD1. The CDR3 is made up of 14 amino acids. The V segment lost 2 bases and the J segment 1 base; nucleotides outside the gene matches: 2. The germline CDR1 and CDR2 sequences are SGHRS and YFSETQ. Here the CDR3 DNA reads TGCGCCAGCAGCTTTAGGGGGCCCCAAGAGACCCAGTACTTC. This translates into CASSFRGPQETQYF.

The chain couples TRBV4-2 to TRBJ2-5, with 9 bases lining up with TRBD1. Trimming removed 3 bases from V and 4 bases from J; junction bases left unmatched: 3. Germline V gene sequence: CDR1 LGHNA, CDR2 YNFKEQ. This CDR3 comprises 14 residues. The CDR3 DNA reads as TGTGCCAGCAGCCAGGGGACAGGGAGAGAGACCCAGTACTTC. Its protein product is CASSQGTGRETQYF.